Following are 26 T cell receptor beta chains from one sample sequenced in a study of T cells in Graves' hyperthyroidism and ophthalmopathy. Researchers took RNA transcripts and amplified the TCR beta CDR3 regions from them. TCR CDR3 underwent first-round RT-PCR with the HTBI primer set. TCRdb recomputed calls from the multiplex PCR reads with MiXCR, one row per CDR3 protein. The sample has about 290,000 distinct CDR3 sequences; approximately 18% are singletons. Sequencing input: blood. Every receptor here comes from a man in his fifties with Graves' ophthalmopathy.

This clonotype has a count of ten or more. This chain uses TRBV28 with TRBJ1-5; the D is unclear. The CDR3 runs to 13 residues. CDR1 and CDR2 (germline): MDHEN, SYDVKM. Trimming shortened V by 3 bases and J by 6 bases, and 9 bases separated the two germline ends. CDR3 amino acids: CASSFGLGQPQHF. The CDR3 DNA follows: TGTGCCAGCAGTTTTGGTTTGGGTCAGCCCCAGCATTTT.

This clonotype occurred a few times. The CDR3 loop reads CASSQKDSSPQYF. The CDR3 DNA reads TGTGCCAGCAGCCAAAAAGACTCGTCCCCGCAGTATTTT. The rearrangement joins TRBV3-1 to TRBJ2-3; the D is unclear. The V gene lost 2 bases and the J gene lost 10 bases, with 13 bases spanning the gap. The CDR3 covers 13 residues. CDR1 LGHDT and CDR2 YNNKEL come from the germline V gene (reference sequence).

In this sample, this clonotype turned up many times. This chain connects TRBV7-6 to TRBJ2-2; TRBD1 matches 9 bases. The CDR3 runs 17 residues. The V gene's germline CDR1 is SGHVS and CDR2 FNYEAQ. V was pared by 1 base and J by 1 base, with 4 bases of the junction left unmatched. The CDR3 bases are TGTGCCAGCAGCTTAGAGGGGACAGGGTTGAACACCGGGGAGCTGTTTTTT. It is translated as CASSLEGTGLNTGELFF.

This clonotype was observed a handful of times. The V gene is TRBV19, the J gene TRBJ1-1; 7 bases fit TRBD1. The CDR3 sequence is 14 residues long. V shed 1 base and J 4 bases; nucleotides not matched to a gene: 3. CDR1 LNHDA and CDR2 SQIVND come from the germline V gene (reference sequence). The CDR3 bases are TGTGCCAGTAGTATAGGGCAGGGGGTCACTGAAGCTTTCTTT. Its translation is CASSIGQGVTEAFF.

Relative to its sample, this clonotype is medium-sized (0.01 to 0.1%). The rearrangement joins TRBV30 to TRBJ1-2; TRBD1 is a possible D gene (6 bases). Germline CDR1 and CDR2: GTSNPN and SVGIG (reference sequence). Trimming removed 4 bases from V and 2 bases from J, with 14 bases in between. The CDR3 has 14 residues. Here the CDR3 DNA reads TGTGCCTGGACCCGGGCGGGACACAACTATGGCTACACCTTC. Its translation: CAWTRAGHNYGYTF.

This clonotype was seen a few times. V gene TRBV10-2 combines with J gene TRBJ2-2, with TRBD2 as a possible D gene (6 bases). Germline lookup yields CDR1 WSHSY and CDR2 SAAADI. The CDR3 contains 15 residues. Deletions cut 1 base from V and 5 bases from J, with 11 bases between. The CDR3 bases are TGCGCCAGCAGTGAGTGGGGGGTTAGGACCGGGGAGCTGTTTTTT. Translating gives CASSEWGVRTGELFF.

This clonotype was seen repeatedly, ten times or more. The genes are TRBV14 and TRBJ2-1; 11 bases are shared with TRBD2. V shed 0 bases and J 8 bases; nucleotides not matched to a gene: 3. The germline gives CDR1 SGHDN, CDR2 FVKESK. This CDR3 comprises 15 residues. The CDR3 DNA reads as TGTGCCAGCAGCCAAGAACTAGCGGGAGAGTATGAGCAGTTCTTC. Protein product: CASSQELAGEYEQFF.

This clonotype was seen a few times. CDR3 in DNA: TGTGCCAGCAGTTTGACTAGCGGGGTCTTCAATGAGCAGTTCTTC. It specifies CASSLTSGVFNEQFF. The chain carries TRBV28 and TRBJ2-1; 11 positions match TRBD2. CDR1 and CDR2 (germline): MDHEN, SYDVKM. CDR3 length: 15 residues. Trimming took 3 bases from V and 6 from J; bases not matched to a gene: 4.

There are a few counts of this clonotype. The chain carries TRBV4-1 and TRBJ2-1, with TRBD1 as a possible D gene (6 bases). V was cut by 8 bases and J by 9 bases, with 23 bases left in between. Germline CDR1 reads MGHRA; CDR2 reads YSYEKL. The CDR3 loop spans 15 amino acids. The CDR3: CASRSGEDSAREQFF. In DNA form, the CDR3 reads TGCGCCAGCCGCTCAGGGGAAGATTCGGCCCGTGAGCAGTTCTTC.

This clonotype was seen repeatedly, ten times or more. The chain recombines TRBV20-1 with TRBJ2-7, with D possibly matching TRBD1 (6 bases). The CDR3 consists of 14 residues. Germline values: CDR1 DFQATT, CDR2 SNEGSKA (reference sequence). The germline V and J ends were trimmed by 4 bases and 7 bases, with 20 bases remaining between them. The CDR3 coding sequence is TGCAGTGCTAACCTGCTCGGGACATCGGGGGAGCAGTACTTC. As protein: CSANLLGTSGEQYF.

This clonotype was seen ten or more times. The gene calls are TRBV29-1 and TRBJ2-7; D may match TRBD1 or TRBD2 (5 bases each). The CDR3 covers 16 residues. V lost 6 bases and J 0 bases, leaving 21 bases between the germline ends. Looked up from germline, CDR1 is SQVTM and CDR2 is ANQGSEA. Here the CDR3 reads CSVPKNRDGGSYEQYF. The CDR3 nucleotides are TGCAGCGTACCAAAAAATCGGGACGGAGGCTCCTACGAGCAGTACTTC.

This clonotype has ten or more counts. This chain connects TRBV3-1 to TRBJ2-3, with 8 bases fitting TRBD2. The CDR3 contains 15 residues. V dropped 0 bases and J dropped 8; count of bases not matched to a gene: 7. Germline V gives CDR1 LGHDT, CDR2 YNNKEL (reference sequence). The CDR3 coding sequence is TGTGCCAGCAGCCAAGAGCGTAGCGGGACCCCTACGCAGTATTTT. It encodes CASSQERSGTPTQYF.

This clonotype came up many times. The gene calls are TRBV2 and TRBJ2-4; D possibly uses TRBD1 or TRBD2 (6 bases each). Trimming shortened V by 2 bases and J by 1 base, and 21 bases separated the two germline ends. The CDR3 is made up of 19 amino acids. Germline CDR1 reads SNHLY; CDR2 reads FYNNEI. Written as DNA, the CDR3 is TGTGCCAGCAGTGAAATTTCCGTCTGGGGGGCGATGGCCAAAAACATTCAGTACTTC. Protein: CASSEISVWGAMAKNIQYF.

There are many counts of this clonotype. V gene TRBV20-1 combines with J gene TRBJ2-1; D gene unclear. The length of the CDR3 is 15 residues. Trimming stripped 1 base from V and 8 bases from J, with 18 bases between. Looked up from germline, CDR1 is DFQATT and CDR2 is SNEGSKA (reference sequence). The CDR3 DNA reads TGCAGTGCTAGAGGAAGTGCTACTAAAAACTATGAGCAGTTCTTC. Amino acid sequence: CSARGSATKNYEQFF.

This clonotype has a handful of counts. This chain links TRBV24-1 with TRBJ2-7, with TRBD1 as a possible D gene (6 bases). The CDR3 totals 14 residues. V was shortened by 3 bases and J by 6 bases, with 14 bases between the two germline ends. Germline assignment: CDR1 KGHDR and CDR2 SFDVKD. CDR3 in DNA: TGTGCCACCAGTGATCGTACAGGGATAGGCGAGCAGTACTTC. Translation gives CATSDRTGIGEQYF.

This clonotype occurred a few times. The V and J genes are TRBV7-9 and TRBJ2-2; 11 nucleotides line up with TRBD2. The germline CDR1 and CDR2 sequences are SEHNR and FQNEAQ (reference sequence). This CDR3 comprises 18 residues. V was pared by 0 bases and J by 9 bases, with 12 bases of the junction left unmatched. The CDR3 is CASSLAPSGRPMLRELFF. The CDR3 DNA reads TGTGCCAGCAGCTTAGCCCCTAGCGGGAGGCCCATGCTCCGGGAGCTGTTTTTT.

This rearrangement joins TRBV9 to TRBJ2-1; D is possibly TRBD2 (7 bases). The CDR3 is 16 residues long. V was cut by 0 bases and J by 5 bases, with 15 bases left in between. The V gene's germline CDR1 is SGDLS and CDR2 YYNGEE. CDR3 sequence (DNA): TGTGCCAGCAGCGTAGGGGGGGGCGGGGAAAACAATGAGCAGTTCTTC. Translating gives CASSVGGGGENNEQFF.

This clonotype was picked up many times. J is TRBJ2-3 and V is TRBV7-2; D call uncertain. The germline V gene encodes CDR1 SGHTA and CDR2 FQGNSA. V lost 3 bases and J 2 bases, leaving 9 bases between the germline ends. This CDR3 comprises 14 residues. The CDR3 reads CASSFTSSTDTQYF. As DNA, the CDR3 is TGTGCCAGCAGCTTCACTTCTTCCACAGATACGCAGTATTTT. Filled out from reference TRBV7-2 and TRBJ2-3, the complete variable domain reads GAGVSQSPSNKVTEKGKDVELRCDPISGHTALYWYRQSLGQGLEFLIYFQGNSAPDKSGLPSDRFSAERTGGSVSTLTIQRTQQEDSAVYLCASSFTSSTDTQYFGPGTRLTVL.

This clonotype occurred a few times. Here the CDR3 reads CASSQRRGQDTQYF. The CDR3 nucleotides read TGTGCCAGCAGTCAGCGACGAGGACAGGATACGCAGTATTTT. V and J are TRBV6-1 and TRBJ2-3, with a tentative D call TRBD1 (6 bases). The CDR3 consists of 14 residues. V shed 5 bases and J shed 6 bases, with 15 bases lying between them. The germline CDR1 and CDR2 sequences are MNHNS and SASEGT.

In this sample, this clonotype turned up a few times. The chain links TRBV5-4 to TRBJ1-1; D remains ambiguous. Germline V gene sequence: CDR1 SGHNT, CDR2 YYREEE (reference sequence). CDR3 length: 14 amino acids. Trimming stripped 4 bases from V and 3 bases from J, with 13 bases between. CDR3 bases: TGTGCCAGCAGCCAACGGACGGGAGACACTGAAGCTTTCTTT. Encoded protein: CASSQRTGDTEAFF.

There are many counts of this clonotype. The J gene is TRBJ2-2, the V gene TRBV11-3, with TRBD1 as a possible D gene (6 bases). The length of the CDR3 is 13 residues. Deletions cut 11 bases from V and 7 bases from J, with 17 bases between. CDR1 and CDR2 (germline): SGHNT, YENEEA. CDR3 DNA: TGTGCCGAGAAAACAGGGAAAAGCGGGGAGCTGTTTTTT. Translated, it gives CAEKTGKSGELFF.

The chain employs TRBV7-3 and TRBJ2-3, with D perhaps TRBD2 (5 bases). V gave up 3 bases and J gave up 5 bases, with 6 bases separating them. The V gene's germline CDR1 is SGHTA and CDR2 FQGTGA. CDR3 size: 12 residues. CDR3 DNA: TGTGCCAGCAGCTTCGGGATAGATACGCAGTATTTT. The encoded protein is CASSFGIDTQYF.

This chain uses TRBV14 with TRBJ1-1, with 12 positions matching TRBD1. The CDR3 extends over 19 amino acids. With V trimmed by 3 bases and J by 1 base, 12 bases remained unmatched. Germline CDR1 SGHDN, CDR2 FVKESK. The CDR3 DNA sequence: TGTGCCAGCAGCCACCGGGACAGGGGGCAAACATTCGGGAACACTGAAGCTTTCTTT. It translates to CASSHRDRGQTFGNTEAFF.

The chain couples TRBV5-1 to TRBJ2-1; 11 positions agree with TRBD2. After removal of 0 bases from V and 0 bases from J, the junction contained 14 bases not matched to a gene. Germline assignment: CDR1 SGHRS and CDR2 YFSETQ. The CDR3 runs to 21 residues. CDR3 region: CASSLALGIAGGRSSYNEQFF. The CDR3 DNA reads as TGCGCCAGCAGCTTGGCTCTGGGGATAGCGGGAGGGCGGAGCTCCTACAATGAGCAGTTCTTC.

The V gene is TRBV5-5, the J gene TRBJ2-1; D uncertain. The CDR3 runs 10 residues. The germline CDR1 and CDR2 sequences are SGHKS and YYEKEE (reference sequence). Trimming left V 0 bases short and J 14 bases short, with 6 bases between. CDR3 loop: CASSLEKEFF. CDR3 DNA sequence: TGTGCCAGCAGCTTGGAGAAGGAGTTCTTC.

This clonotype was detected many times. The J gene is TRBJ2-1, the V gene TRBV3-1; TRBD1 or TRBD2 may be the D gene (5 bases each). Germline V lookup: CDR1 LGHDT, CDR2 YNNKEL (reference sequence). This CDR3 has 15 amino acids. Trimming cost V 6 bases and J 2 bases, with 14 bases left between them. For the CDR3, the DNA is TGTGCCAGCAGGAAAGCCGGGGCGGCCTACAATGAGCAGTTCTTC. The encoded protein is CASRKAGAAYNEQFF.